The source of this TCR beta chain is a study of radiotherapy plus CTLA-4 blockade in lung cancer. Study-wide results and caveats: In blood, TCR clones derived from the tumor expanded after radiotherapy plus ipilimumab.

Focal radiation with ipilimumab CTLA-4 blockade was given to patients with chemo-refractory metastatic non-small-cell lung cancer. With respect to this clone: The antigen is undetermined.

V lost 3 bases to trimming and J lost 5 bases, with 13 bases between them. The germline CDR1 and CDR2 sequences are SGHTA and FQGNSA. This CDR3 comprises 14 residues. Measured with immunoSEQ multiplex PCR; TCRdb has only the in-frame clones, and not every one. Of tens of thousands of clones in the sample, 75% to 80% were seen once. The TCR originated in a human donor with non-small cell lung cancer whose response to radiotherapy plus ipilimumab could not be evaluated. The input for sequencing was peripheral blood, taken from a patient treated with radiotherapy plus ipilimumab. This sequence joins TRBV7-2 and TRBJ2-5; perhaps TRBD1 as D (5 bases). The CDR3 is CASSFDSAWETQYF. The CDR3 DNA follows: TGTGCCAGCAGCTTTGACAGCGCCTGGGAGACCCAGTACTTC.